Shown below are 29 T cell receptor beta chains from a single sample sequenced in a study of PD-L1 blockade in urothelial cancer. Specified time point: pretreatment peripheral blood. TCRdb keeps only in-frame clones here, not all; method: immunoSEQ multiplex PCR. The sample holds about 49,000 clones, roughly 78% seen once. Specimen: PBMCs, collected around atezolizumab (anti-PD-L1) treatment. The receptors were sampled from a man in his 70s with urothelial cancer.

The chain joins TRBV5-1 to TRBJ2-2, with 8 bases identical to TRBD1. This CDR3 contains 15 residues. The trim removed 6 bases at V and 4 bases at J, leaving 8 bases unmatched. Germline-derived CDR1 and CDR2 are SGHRS and YFSETQ. DNA for the CDR3: TGCGCCAGCACCAAGACAGGGGCGGGCACCGGGGAGCTGTTTTTT. Protein sequence: CASTKTGAGTGELFF.

V is TRBV9 and J is TRBJ2-1, with 7 bases matching TRBD2. CDR1 is SGDLS, CDR2 YYNGEE, per germline. J lost 3 bases, V lost 0 bases, and 6 bases had no gene match. The CDR3 length is 16 residues. The CDR3 DNA follows: TGTGCCAGCAGCGTAGGACTGGGGGGGGGCTACAATGAGCAGTTCTTC. It encodes CASSVGLGGGYNEQFF.

This chain links TRBV30 with TRBJ1-1; 8 nucleotides line up with TRBD1. With 1 base clipped from V and 4 bases from J, the junction kept 14 bases outside the gene matches. The CDR3 consists of 17 residues. The germline V gene encodes CDR1 GTSNPN and CDR2 SVGIG (reference sequence). CDR3 DNA: TGTGCCTGGAGTGGGGCACAGGGGGTTATGATGACCACTGAAGCTTTCTTT. Protein sequence: CAWSGAQGVMMTTEAFF.

The chain joins TRBV13 to TRBJ2-1, with 15 positions matching TRBD2. Germline assignment: CDR1 PRHDT and CDR2 FYEKMQ (reference sequence). The CDR3 contains 17 residues. Trimming took 5 bases from V and 7 from J; bases not matched to a gene: 9. CDR3 in DNA: TGTGCCAGCAGCCCCGGACTAGCGGGAGGGCCGAAAAATGAGCAGTTCTTC. Amino acids: CASSPGLAGGPKNEQFF. The full variable domain, completed using reference TRBV13 and TRBJ2-1, is AAGVIQSPRHLIKEKRETATLKCYPIPRHDTVYWYQQGPGQDPQFLISFYEKMQSDKGSIPDRFSAQQFSDYHSELNMSSLELGDSALYFCASSPGLAGGPKNEQFFGPGTRLTVL.

V is TRBV5-1 and J is TRBJ2-7; 9 bases match TRBD2. The CDR3 covers 12 residues. Germline V gene sequence: CDR1 SGHRS, CDR2 YFSETQ. After removal of 5 bases from V and 4 bases from J, the junction contained 1 base not matched to a gene. Written as DNA, the CDR3 is TGCGCCAGCAGGCTAGCGGGATACGAGCAGTACTTC. It codes for CASRLAGYEQYF.

The chain joins TRBV6-1 to TRBJ1-1, with D perhaps matching TRBD1 (6 bases). Germline V gives CDR1 MNHNS, CDR2 SASEGT. The CDR3 runs to 14 residues. Between the trimmed V and J ends, which lost 5 bases and 4 bases, there was a span of 14 bases. The DNA for the CDR3 is TGTGCCAGCAGTACCTCAGGGGCGGGCACTGAAGCTTTCTTT. It specifies CASSTSGAGTEAFF.

The chain has TRBV12-2 and TRBJ2-6; the table's D call, TRBD2, was not checked against the DNA. TRBV12-2 is reported as a pseudogene. The CDR3 runs to 24 residues. As DNA, the CDR3 is TGTGCAAGTCGCTTAGCGCCCGGGACTACACTACACTCCACGATCCGCTCTGGGGCCAACGTCCTGACTTTC. Encoded protein: CASRLAPGTTLHSTIRSGANVLTF.

The chain recombines TRBV7-2 with TRBJ2-5; 8 bases are a match to TRBD2. This CDR3 has 12 residues. V trimming: 5 bases; J trimming: 9 bases; junction bases outside the gene matches: 5. Germline V lookup: CDR1 SGHTA, CDR2 FQGNSA. This CDR3 reads CASSQPGGPQYF. CDR3 coding DNA: TGTGCCAGCAGCCAGCCGGGGGGGCCCCAGTACTTC.

The chain employs TRBV9 and TRBJ2-7; 11 bases are shared with TRBD2. The CDR3 covers 16 residues. CDR1 is SGDLS and CDR2 is YYNGEE in the germline V gene. V lost 0 bases, J lost 3 bases, and 5 bases stayed unmatched. CDR3 region: CASSVGLAGGLYEQYF. For the CDR3, the DNA is TGTGCCAGCAGCGTAGGCCTAGCGGGAGGCCTCTACGAGCAGTACTTC.

V is TRBV30 and J is TRBJ1-2; D ambiguous. The CDR3 extends over 11 amino acids. V was pared by 6 bases and J by 6 bases, with 11 bases between. Germline CDR1 reads GTSNPN; CDR2 reads SVGIG (reference sequence). CDR3 in DNA: TGTGCCTGCCGAAGCGGTAATGGCTACACCTTC. Translation gives CACRSGNGYTF.

The V call is TRBV6-5, the J call TRBJ2-6, with no clear D. With 6 bases removed from V and 4 bases from J, the gap between germline ends came to 13 bases. Looked up from germline, CDR1 is MNHEY and CDR2 is SVGAGI. The CDR3 runs to 15 residues. For the CDR3, the DNA is TGTGCCAGCAGCCTGTACCCCCGGGGGGCCAACGTCCTGACTTTC. This translates into CASSLYPRGANVLTF.

The genes are TRBV15 and TRBJ2-5, with D possibly TRBD1 on 6 matching bases. CDR1 is LNHNV and CDR2 is YYDKDF in the germline V gene (reference sequence). Trimming left V 5 bases short and J 2 bases short, with 9 bases between. The CDR3 runs to 13 residues. The CDR3 reads CATSGTPQETQYF. The DNA of the CDR3 is TGTGCCACCAGCGGGACACCTCAAGAGACCCAGTACTTC.

The genes are TRBV2 and TRBJ1-2; possible D gene TRBD1, 6 bases. CDR1 and CDR2 from the germline V gene are SNHLY and FYNNEI. The CDR3 sequence is 13 residues long. V lost 10 bases and J lost 2, with 14 bases in between. The CDR3 loop is CAKQGLSNYGYTF. The CDR3 DNA is TGTGCCAAACAGGGCCTGTCGAACTATGGCTACACCTTC.

This chain connects TRBV5-4 to TRBJ2-1; D is perhaps TRBD1 (5 bases). Trimming removed 6 bases from V and 2 bases from J, with 9 bases in between. Germline V gene lookup returns CDR1 SGHNT and CDR2 YYREEE (reference sequence). The CDR3 is 13 residues long. CDR3 sequence reads: CASKQDAYNEQFF. CDR3 DNA sequence: TGTGCCAGCAAACAGGACGCCTACAATGAGCAGTTCTTC.

This chain joins TRBV30 and TRBJ2-1; 8 nucleotides line up with TRBD2. V shed 0 bases, J shed 4 bases, and the junction held 2 bases outside the gene matches. CDR1 and CDR2 from the germline V gene are GTSNPN and SVGIG (reference sequence). There are 14 residues in the CDR3. CDR3 nucleotide sequence: TGTGCCTGGAGTGTACTAGCGGCGTACAATGAGCAGTTCTTC. Protein sequence: CAWSVLAAYNEQFF.

This sequence joins TRBV10-2 and TRBJ1-1; TRBD1 is a possible D gene (5 bases). With 3 bases removed from V and 0 bases from J, the gap between germline ends came to 11 bases. CDR1 and CDR2 (germline): WSHSY, SAAADI. The CDR3 is 15 residues long. For the CDR3, the DNA is TGCGCCAGCAGTGAACGACAGAAATTGAACACTGAAGCTTTCTTT. Translation: CASSERQKLNTEAFF.

This clone occurred once. The chain joins TRBV19 to TRBJ2-1; 7 positions agree with TRBD2. J was trimmed by 6 bases and V by 6 bases; bases with no gene match: 8. Germline CDR1 reads LNHDA; CDR2 reads SQIVND (reference sequence). This CDR3 has 14 residues. The CDR3 reads CASSITSDGNEQFF. CDR3 sequence (DNA): TGTGCCAGTAGCATTACTAGCGATGGCAATGAGCAGTTCTTC.

The gene calls are TRBV27 and TRBJ2-1; TRBD2 matches 11 bases. Germline CDR1 is MNHEY and CDR2 is SMNVEV (reference sequence). This CDR3 region has 15 residues. After removal of 6 bases from V and 4 bases from J, the junction contained 5 bases not matched to a gene. The CDR3 spells CASRGVAGGYNEQFF. The CDR3 nucleotides are TGTGCCAGCAGGGGCGTAGCGGGAGGGTACAATGAGCAGTTCTTC.

This rearrangement joins TRBV5-1 to TRBJ1-1, with TRBD1 as a possible D gene (5 bases). CDR1 SGHRS and CDR2 YFSETQ come from the germline V gene. CDR3 length: 19 residues. Trimming pared 0 bases from V and 1 base from J, leaving 22 bases between. Here the CDR3 reads CASSLEVRGIGRGNTEAFF. The CDR3, as DNA: TGCGCCAGCAGCTTGGAAGTCCGGGGGATTGGTCGGGGGAACACTGAAGCTTTCTTT.

This chain joins TRBV7-9 and TRBJ2-1; TRBD2 agrees at 9 bases. From germline, CDR1 is SEHNR and CDR2 FQNEAQ (reference sequence). V dropped 2 bases and J dropped 4; count of bases not matched to a gene: 9. The CDR3 is 17 residues long. DNA for the CDR3: TGTGCCAGCAGCTTAAAGCCGCAGACTAGCGGTTACAATGAGCAGTTCTTC. Its protein product is CASSLKPQTSGYNEQFF.

This sequence joins TRBV10-3 and TRBJ1-5; tentative D call: TRBD1 (6 bases). CDR1 is ENHRY, CDR2 SYGVKD, per germline. Trimming cost V 6 bases and J 4 bases, with 7 bases left between them. The CDR3 is made up of 12 amino acids. The CDR3 here is CAIRDRNQPQHF. CDR3 nucleotide sequence: TGTGCCATCAGGGACAGAAATCAGCCCCAGCATTTT.

This chain joins TRBV19 and TRBJ1-1; 9 positions match TRBD1. Germline CDR1 reads LNHDA; CDR2 reads SQIVND (reference sequence). The CDR3 contains 15 residues. V lost 7 bases and J lost 1; bases outside the gene matches: 7. Written as DNA, the CDR3 is TGTGCCAGTACGCCGGGACAGGGATGGAACACTGAAGCTTTCTTT. As protein: CASTPGQGWNTEAFF.

Only a few counts were recorded for this clone. This rearrangement joins TRBV4-2 to TRBJ2-7; TRBD2 aligns across 11 bases. Losses at the gene ends were 1 base for V and 5 bases for J; bases not matched to a gene: 4. Per germline, CDR1 LGHNA and CDR2 YNFKEQ. The CDR3 is 15 amino acids. CDR3 in DNA: TGTGCCAGCAGCCAAGCTAGCGGGAGGCTCGACGAGCAGTACTTC. This translates into CASSQASGRLDEQYF.

The rearrangement uses TRBV10-1 and TRBJ1-1; D unclear. The CDR3 consists of 13 residues. Trimming shortened V by 8 bases and J by 0 bases, and 10 bases separated the two germline ends. Germline loops: CDR1 WNHNN, CDR2 SYGVQD (reference sequence). The CDR3 is CASREAVNTEAFF. DNA for the CDR3: TGCGCCAGCCGAGAGGCCGTGAACACTGAAGCTTTCTTT.

The chain combines TRBV18 with TRBJ2-7, with a possible D match to TRBD1 (5 bases). V lost 3 bases to trimming and J lost 1 base, with 16 bases between them. CDR1 and CDR2 from the germline V gene are KGHSH and LQKENI. The CDR3 runs to 16 residues. The CDR3 DNA is TGTGCCAGCTCACCTGCGGTTTCAGGACAATCCTACGAGCAGTACTTC. Translated: CASSPAVSGQSYEQYF.

This chain links TRBV19 with TRBJ2-3, with 10 bases lining up with TRBD1. J was trimmed by 2 bases and V by 6 bases; bases with no gene match: 2. Germline-derived CDR1 and CDR2 are LNHDA and SQIVND (reference sequence). The CDR3 has 14 amino acids. The CDR3 bases are TGTGCCAGTAGGACAGGGGGCACCACAGATACGCAGTATTTT. Protein sequence: CASRTGGTTDTQYF.

Notes on this clone: The same CDR3 arises from other DNA sequences in this sample as well. The gene calls are TRBV5-1 and TRBJ1-5; no reliable D call. The V end was cut by 0 bases, the J end by 3 bases, with 7 bases between. Germline-derived CDR1 and CDR2 are SGHRS and YFSETQ. The CDR3 contains 14 residues. The CDR3 region is CASSLGGSNQPQHF. The DNA for the CDR3 is TGCGCCAGCAGCTTGGGAGGTTCCAATCAGCCCCAGCATTTT.

The J gene is TRBJ1-5, the V gene TRBV29-1; D might be TRBD1 (5 bases). The CDR3 contains 12 residues. V was pared by 7 bases and J by 5 bases, with 12 bases between. Germline values: CDR1 SQVTM, CDR2 ANQGSEA. The CDR3 protein is CSAREGDQPQHF. CDR3 bases: TGCAGCGCTCGTGAAGGGGATCAGCCCCAGCATTTT.

This clone was seen just once. The chain is built from TRBV11-2 and TRBJ1-1, with D tentatively TRBD1 (5 bases). This CDR3 contains 14 residues. The V end lost 2 bases, the J end lost 1 base, and 8 bases lay between the germline ends. Germline V lookup: CDR1 SGHAT, CDR2 FQNNGV. CDR3: CASSLRRGNTEAFF. CDR3 nucleotides: TGTGCCAGCAGCTTACGTAGGGGGAACACTGAAGCTTTCTTT.